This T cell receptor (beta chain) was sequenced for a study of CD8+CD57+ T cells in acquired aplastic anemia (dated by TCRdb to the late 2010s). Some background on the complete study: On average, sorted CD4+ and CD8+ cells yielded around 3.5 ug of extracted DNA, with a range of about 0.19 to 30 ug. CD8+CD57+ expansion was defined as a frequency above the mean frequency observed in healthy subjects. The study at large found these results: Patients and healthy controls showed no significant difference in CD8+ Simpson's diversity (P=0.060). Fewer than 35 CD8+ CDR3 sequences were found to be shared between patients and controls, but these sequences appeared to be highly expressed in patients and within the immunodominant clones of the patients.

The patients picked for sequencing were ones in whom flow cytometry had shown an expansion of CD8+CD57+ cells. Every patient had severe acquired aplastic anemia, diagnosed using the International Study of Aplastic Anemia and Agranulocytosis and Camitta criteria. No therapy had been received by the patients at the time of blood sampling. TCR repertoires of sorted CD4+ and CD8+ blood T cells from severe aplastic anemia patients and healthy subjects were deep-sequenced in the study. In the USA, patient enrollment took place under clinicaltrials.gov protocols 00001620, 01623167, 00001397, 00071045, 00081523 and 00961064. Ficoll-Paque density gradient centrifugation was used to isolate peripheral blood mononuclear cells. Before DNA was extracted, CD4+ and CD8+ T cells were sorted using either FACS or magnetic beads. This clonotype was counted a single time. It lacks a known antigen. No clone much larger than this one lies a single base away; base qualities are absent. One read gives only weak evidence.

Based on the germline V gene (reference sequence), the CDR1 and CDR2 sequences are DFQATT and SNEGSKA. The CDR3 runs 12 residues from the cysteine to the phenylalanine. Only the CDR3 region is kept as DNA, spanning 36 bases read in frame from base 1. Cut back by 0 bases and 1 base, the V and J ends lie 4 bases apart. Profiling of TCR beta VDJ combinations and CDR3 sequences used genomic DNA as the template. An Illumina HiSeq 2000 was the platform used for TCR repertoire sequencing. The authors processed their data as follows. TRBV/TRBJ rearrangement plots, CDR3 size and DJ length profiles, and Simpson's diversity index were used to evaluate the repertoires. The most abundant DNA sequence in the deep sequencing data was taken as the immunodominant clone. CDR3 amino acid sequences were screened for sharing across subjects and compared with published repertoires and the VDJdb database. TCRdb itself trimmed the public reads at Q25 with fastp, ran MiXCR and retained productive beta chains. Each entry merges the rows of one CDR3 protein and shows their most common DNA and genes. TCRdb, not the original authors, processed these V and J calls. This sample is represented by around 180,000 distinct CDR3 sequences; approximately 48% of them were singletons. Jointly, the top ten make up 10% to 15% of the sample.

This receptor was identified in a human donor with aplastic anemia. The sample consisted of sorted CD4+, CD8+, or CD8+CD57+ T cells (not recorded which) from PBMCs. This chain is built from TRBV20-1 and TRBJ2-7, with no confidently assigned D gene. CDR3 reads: CSARELSYEQYF. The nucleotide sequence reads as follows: TGCAGTGCTAGAGAGCTGTCCTACGAGCAGTACTTC.